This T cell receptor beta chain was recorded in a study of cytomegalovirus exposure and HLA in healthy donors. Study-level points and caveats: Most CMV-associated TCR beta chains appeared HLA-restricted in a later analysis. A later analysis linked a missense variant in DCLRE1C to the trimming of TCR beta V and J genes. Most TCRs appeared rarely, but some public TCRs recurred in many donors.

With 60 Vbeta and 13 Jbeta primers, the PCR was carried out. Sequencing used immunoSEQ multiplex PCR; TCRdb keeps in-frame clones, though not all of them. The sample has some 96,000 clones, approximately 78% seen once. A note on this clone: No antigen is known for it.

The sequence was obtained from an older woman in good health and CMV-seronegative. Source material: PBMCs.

The DNA for the CDR3 is TGTGCCAGCAGCGTAAGCCCCTTGGACAGGGGGCGCACTGAAGCTTTCTTT. Translation gives CASSVSPLDRGRTEAFF. V is TRBV9 and J is TRBJ1-1; 11 nucleotides agree with TRBD1. V dropped 1 base and J dropped 4; count of bases not matched to a gene: 9. Germline V lookup: CDR1 SGDLS, CDR2 YYNGEE. CDR3 size: 17 residues.